This TCR beta chain comes out of a study of OX40 agonist ivuxolimab in advanced cancers. Across the study: Dose-escalation patients' cancers were hepatocellular carcinoma, melanoma, renal cell or head and neck cancer.

The study, taken as a whole, reports: Doses of 0.1 to 3.0 mg/kg were accompanied by clonal expansion of CD4+ and CD8+ blood T cells by week 6.

Germline CDR1 MGHRA, CDR2 YSYEKL. This CDR3 comprises 15 residues. V dropped 4 bases and J dropped 2 bases, with 14 bases sitting between them. Remarks on this clone: The target antigen is unknown.

Autoimmune disease history or systemic immunosuppression excluded patients. Measured with immunoSEQ multiplex PCR; TCRdb has only the in-frame clones, and not every one. The data show around 55,000 clones, around 85% seen once. The chain employs TRBV4-1 and TRBJ1-2, with no clear D. The source is an adult with an advanced solid tumor such as melanoma, head and neck, liver or kidney cancer. The sequencing used CD4+ or CD8+ T cells sorted from blood, collected in a trial of the OX40 agonist ivuxolimab. The CDR3 protein is CASSLLVGRNYGYTF. The CDR3 nucleotides are TGCGCCAGCAGCCTGCTAGTGGGAAGGAACTATGGCTACACCTTC.